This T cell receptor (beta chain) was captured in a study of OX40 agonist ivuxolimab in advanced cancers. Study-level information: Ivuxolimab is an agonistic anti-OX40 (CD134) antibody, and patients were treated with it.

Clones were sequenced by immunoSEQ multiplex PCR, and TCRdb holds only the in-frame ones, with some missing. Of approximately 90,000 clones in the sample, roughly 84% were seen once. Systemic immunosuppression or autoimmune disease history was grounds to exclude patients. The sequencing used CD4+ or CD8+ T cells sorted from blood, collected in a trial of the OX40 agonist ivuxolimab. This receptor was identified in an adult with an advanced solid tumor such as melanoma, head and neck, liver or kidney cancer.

CDR3 protein: CASSWGRTGWNTGELFF. DNA of the CDR3: TGTGCCAGCAGTTGGGGGAGGACAGGGTGGAACACCGGGGAGCTGTTTTTT. The J gene is TRBJ2-2, the V gene TRBV28, with 8 bases lining up with TRBD1. Germline trimming cut 4 bases from V and 1 base from J; bases unmatched to any gene: 8. Germline CDR1 and CDR2: MDHEN and SYDVKM. CDR3 size: 17 residues.